The rows below give T cell receptor beta chains drawn from one sample of a study of T cell repertoires in cytomegalovirus infection. TCRdb called the reads again in MiXCR, with one record for every CDR3 protein. The sample includes roughly 500,000 distinct CDR3 sequences, approximately 46% of them seen just once. Their antigens remain unidentified. The material was cultured PBMCs, obtained from culture after CMV antigen stimulation. All receptors come from a human donor in good health (CMV status not recorded). Some clones in this sample may be carry-over from other donors' samples. The CDR3 runs from the conserved cysteine through the conserved F or W. Fields, in order: J gene, clone size, V gene, D gene, CDR3 protein, CDR3 DNA. D genes are given only for firm matches. A row's size may be missing; if present it is once, few, many or a size class.

J gene: TRBJ2-7; clone size: -; V gene: TRBV7-8; D gene: TRBD2; CDR3 protein: CASSRAGTYEQYF; CDR3 DNA: TGTGCCAGCAGCCGAGCGGGGACCTACGAGCAGTACTTC
J gene: TRBJ2-1; clone size: -; V gene: TRBV24-1; D gene: -; CDR3 protein: CATSDLSDGEQFF; CDR3 DNA: TGTGCCACCAGTGATTTGTCCGACGGTGAGCAGTTCTTC
J gene: TRBJ2-1; clone size: -; V gene: TRBV24-1; D gene: -; CDR3 protein: CATSDFGDNEQFF; CDR3 DNA: TGTGCCACCAGTGATTTTGGGGACAATGAGCAGTTCTTC
J gene: TRBJ2-3; clone size: few; V gene: TRBV5-4; D gene: TRBD2; CDR3 protein: CASRLAGEVYVADTQYF; CDR3 DNA: TGTGCCAGCAGACTAGCGGGAGAGGTTTATGTAGCAGATACGCAGTATTTT
J gene: TRBJ2-2; clone size: -; V gene: TRBV7-9; D gene: -; CDR3 protein: CASSPLQGGIPNTGELFF; CDR3 DNA: TGTGCCAGCAGCCCCCTCCAGGGGGGCATCCCCAACACCGGGGAGCTGTTTTTT
J gene: TRBJ1-1; clone size: -; V gene: TRBV19; D gene: -; CDR3 protein: CASSPPGLGGTEAFF; CDR3 DNA: TGTGCCAGTAGTCCCCCTGGGTTGGGCGGCACTGAAGCTTTCTTT
J gene: TRBJ2-3; clone size: -; V gene: TRBV20-1; D gene: -; CDR3 protein: CSARDSPGVTDTQYF; CDR3 DNA: TGCAGTGCTAGAGATAGTCCGGGAGTGACAGATACGCAGTATTTT
J gene: TRBJ2-5; clone size: -; V gene: TRBV7-8; D gene: TRBD2; CDR3 protein: CASSPLAGGDALGTQYF; CDR3 DNA: TGTGCCAGCAGCCCTCTAGCGGGGGGGGACGCTCTCGGGACCCAGTACTTC
J gene: TRBJ2-7; clone size: -; V gene: TRBV10-3; D gene: -; CDR3 protein: CAIRESGALGEQYF; CDR3 DNA: TGTGCCATCCGTGAGTCGGGAGCGCTTGGCGAGCAGTACTTC
J gene: TRBJ1-5; clone size: -; V gene: TRBV7-2; D gene: TRBD1; CDR3 protein: CASSLKGGTGNQPQHF; CDR3 DNA: TGTGCCAGCAGCTTAAAGGGTGGGACAGGCAATCAGCCCCAGCATTTT
J gene: TRBJ2-7; clone size: -; V gene: TRBV10-3; D gene: TRBD1; CDR3 protein: CAISEPWTGSYEQYF; CDR3 DNA: TGTGCCATCAGTGAGCCCTGGACAGGGTCCTACGAGCAGTACTTC
J gene: TRBJ2-7; clone size: -; V gene: TRBV7-6; D gene: TRBD1; CDR3 protein: CASSLQPGQGDEQYF; CDR3 DNA: TGTGCCAGCAGCTTACAACCGGGACAGGGTGACGAGCAGTACTTC
J gene: TRBJ1-2; clone size: few; V gene: TRBV10-3; D gene: -; CDR3 protein: CAITPTKGGGGYTF; CDR3 DNA: TGTGCCATCACTCCAACCAAGGGGGGCGGTGGCTACACCTTC
J gene: TRBJ1-2; clone size: -; V gene: TRBV7-6; D gene: -; CDR3 protein: CASSLFSFNYGYTF; CDR3 DNA: TGTGCCAGCAGCTTATTTTCCTTTAACTATGGCTACACCTTC
J gene: TRBJ2-1; clone size: -; V gene: TRBV7-8; D gene: TRBD1; CDR3 protein: CASSPSPARGNEQFF; CDR3 DNA: TGTGCCAGCAGCCCCAGCCCGGCCAGGGGGAATGAGCAGTTCTTC
J gene: TRBJ2-5; clone size: -; V gene: TRBV27; D gene: TRBD2; CDR3 protein: CASSWGGAQYF; CDR3 DNA: TGTGCCAGCAGTTGGGGGGGAGCCCAGTACTTC
J gene: TRBJ2-7; clone size: few; V gene: TRBV7-2; D gene: TRBD2; CDR3 protein: CASSLGILAGGEQYF; CDR3 DNA: TGTGCCAGCAGCTTAGGTATACTAGCGGGAGGAGAACAGTACTTC
J gene: TRBJ2-5; clone size: -; V gene: TRBV7-9; D gene: TRBD2; CDR3 protein: CASSSGLAVYQETQYF; CDR3 DNA: TGTGCCAGCAGCTCGGGACTAGCGGTGTACCAAGAGACCCAGTACTTC
J gene: TRBJ2-2; clone size: -; V gene: TRBV12-3/TRBV12-4; D gene: TRBD2; CDR3 protein: CASSSGTSFSWELFF; CDR3 DNA: TGTGCCAGCAGCTCTGGGACTAGTTTCTCCTGGGAGCTGTTTTTT
J gene: TRBJ2-1; clone size: -; V gene: TRBV19; D gene: TRBD1; CDR3 protein: CASTSRTGGDNEQFF; CDR3 DNA: TGTGCCAGTACATCACGGACAGGGGGGGACAATGAGCAGTTCTTC
J gene: TRBJ2-3; clone size: once; V gene: TRBV7-2; D gene: -; CDR3 protein: CASSLYGGGIADTQYF; CDR3 DNA: TGTGCCAGCAGCCTCTACGGGGGCGGTATAGCAGATACGCAGTATTTT
J gene: TRBJ1-5; clone size: once; V gene: TRBV6-5; D gene: TRBD1; CDR3 protein: CASSLTGWGNQPQHF; CDR3 DNA: TGTGCCAGCAGTCTGACAGGGTGGGGCAATCAGCCCCAGCATTTT
J gene: TRBJ1-2; clone size: few; V gene: TRBV19; D gene: -; CDR3 protein: CASSIDEPLLNGYTF; CDR3 DNA: TGTGCCAGTAGTATCGATGAGCCCTTGCTCAATGGCTACACCTTC
J gene: TRBJ2-7; clone size: -; V gene: TRBV6-5; D gene: TRBD2; CDR3 protein: CASSLIWGGDEQYF; CDR3 DNA: TGTGCCAGCAGTCTCATCTGGGGGGGGGACGAGCAGTACTTC
J gene: TRBJ2-1; clone size: -; V gene: TRBV7-9; D gene: TRBD2; CDR3 protein: CASSLIAGGVNEQFF; CDR3 DNA: TGTGCCAGCAGCTTAATAGCGGGAGGGGTCAATGAGCAGTTCTTC
J gene: TRBJ2-1; clone size: -; V gene: TRBV4-3; D gene: TRBD2; CDR3 protein: CASSQDGLAGGSEFF; CDR3 DNA: TGCGCCAGCAGCCAAGATGGGCTAGCGGGCGGAAGTGAGTTCTTC
J gene: TRBJ1-1; clone size: -; V gene: TRBV19; D gene: -; CDR3 protein: CATELGGQNTEAFF; CDR3 DNA: TGTGCCACTGAGTTGGGGGGGCAGAACACTGAAGCTTTCTTT
J gene: TRBJ2-7; clone size: once; V gene: TRBV11-3; D gene: -; CDR3 protein: CASSPGPNTYEQYF; CDR3 DNA: TGTGCCAGCAGCCCGGGACCGAATACCTACGAGCAGTACTTC
J gene: TRBJ1-2; clone size: -; V gene: TRBV7-1; D gene: -; CDR3 protein: CASSPNQARLGGYTF; CDR3 DNA: TGTGCCAGCTCCCCCAATCAGGCTCGGCTTGGTGGCTACACCTTC
J gene: TRBJ2-5; clone size: -; V gene: TRBV15; D gene: TRBD2; CDR3 protein: CATSPPAGGYQETQYF; CDR3 DNA: TGTGCCACCAGCCCCCCAGCGGGGGGGTACCAAGAGACCCAGTACTTC
J gene: TRBJ2-5; clone size: -; V gene: TRBV12-3/TRBV12-4; D gene: -; CDR3 protein: CASSNAHGQETQYF; CDR3 DNA: TGTGCCAGCAGTAATGCGCACGGGCAAGAGACCCAGTACTTC
J gene: TRBJ1-2; clone size: -; V gene: TRBV19; D gene: -; CDR3 protein: CASSTPGANYGYTF; CDR3 DNA: TGTGCCAGTAGTACTCCAGGGGCTAACTATGGCTACACCTTC
J gene: TRBJ1-4; clone size: -; V gene: TRBV29-1; D gene: TRBD1; CDR3 protein: CTGQVEEKLFF; CDR3 DNA: TGCACCGGACAGGTCGAAGAAAAACTGTTTTTT
J gene: TRBJ2-3; clone size: few; V gene: TRBV28; D gene: -; CDR3 protein: CASSPSHTSSTDTQYF; CDR3 DNA: TGTGCCAGCAGCCCGAGCCACACGTCTAGCACAGATACGCAGTATTTT
J gene: TRBJ2-1; clone size: -; V gene: TRBV20-1; D gene: TRBD2; CDR3 protein: CSARIYSGRLYNEQFF; CDR3 DNA: TGCAGTGCTAGAATATATAGCGGGCGACTTTACAATGAGCAGTTCTTC
J gene: TRBJ2-3; clone size: -; V gene: TRBV10-3; D gene: TRBD2; CDR3 protein: CAISGGGDTQYF; CDR3 DNA: TGTGCCATCAGTGGGGGGGGGGATACGCAGTATTTT
J gene: TRBJ1-1; clone size: -; V gene: TRBV4-3; D gene: -; CDR3 protein: CASSREDYNPTEAFF; CDR3 DNA: TGCGCCAGCAGCCGGGAGGATTATAACCCCACTGAAGCTTTCTTT
J gene: TRBJ1-6; clone size: -; V gene: TRBV7-8; D gene: TRBD1; CDR3 protein: CASSGLGTGDSPLHF; CDR3 DNA: TGTGCCAGCAGCGGGCTCGGGACAGGGGATTCACCCCTCCACTTT
J gene: TRBJ2-3; clone size: -; V gene: TRBV27; D gene: TRBD2; CDR3 protein: CASSSPSGATDTQYF; CDR3 DNA: TGTGCCAGCAGTTCACCTAGCGGGGCCACAGATACGCAGTATTTT
J gene: TRBJ2-7; clone size: -; V gene: TRBV5-3; D gene: TRBD1; CDR3 protein: CASSVMGTGGAEQYF; CDR3 DNA: TGTGCCAGCAGCGTGATGGGGACAGGGGGCGCCGAGCAGTACTTC